This T cell receptor beta chain was found in a study of blood T cell repertoires in COVID-19. As for the study in general: Researchers got acute and convalescent COVID-19 samples from the United States, Italy and Spain.

Repertoires were generated with immunoSEQ multiplex PCR, while TCRdb's copy carries only in-frame clones and drops some. The table shows some 390,000 clones, with approximately 90% occurring only once. Between the trimmed V and J ends, which lost 5 bases and 2 bases, there was a span of 15 bases. This CDR3 is built from 16 residues. Looked up from germline, CDR1 is SGHTA and CDR2 is FQGNSA. This study enrolled people aged about 18 to 90 from roughly 24 US geographic areas. Participant reports of clinical history set cohort assignment. Two negative PCRs, clearance, or symptom resolution characterized the recovered Cohort 3 donors.

This TCR was recovered from a man under 40 who had recovered from COVID-19. The J gene is TRBJ1-4, the V gene TRBV7-2; tentatively, D is TRBD1 (5 bases). The specimen was PBMCs or T cells enriched from blood (not recorded which). Here the CDR3 reads CASSPGGKGTNEKLFF. DNA for the CDR3: TGTGCCAGCAGCCCTGGGGGGAAGGGGACTAATGAAAAACTGTTTTTT. The entire variable domain, with the rest obtained from reference TRBV7-2 and TRBJ1-4, is as follows: GAGVSQSPSNKVTEKGKDVELRCDPISGHTALYWYRQSLGQGLEFLIYFQGNSAPDKSGLPSDRFSAERTGGSVSTLTIQRTQQEDSAVYLCASSPGGKGTNEKLFFGSGTQLSVL.